The present entry profiles one TCR beta chain with its context. No antigen is known for it. This sample is drawn from a study of vaccination and CD4 T cells after COVID-19. Background on the study: Across the group, participants received two doses of either BNT162b2 or mRNA-1273 vaccine.

Specified treatment: roughly nine-day PBMC culture with coronavirus spike peptide pools or control peptides (ViraFEST assay). The junction had 5 bases not matched to a gene; V was cut back by 6 bases and J by 6 bases. Germline assignment: CDR1 SGHTA and CDR2 FQGTGA. The CDR3 contains 13 residues. Cultured CD4+ T cell DNA underwent sequencing with the Oncomine TCR Beta short-read assay. TCRdb ran MiXCR on the PCR reads and lists one entry per CDR3 protein. The sample has about 20,000 distinct CDR3 sequences; about 64% are singletons. The chain combines TRBV7-3 with TRBJ2-7; TRBD1 matches at 10 bases. Sequencing was carried out using CD4+ T cells from blood, cultured in vitro. The receptor was derived from a human donor who had recovered from COVID-19. The CDR3 here is CASSRQGAVEQYF. CDR3 DNA sequence: TGTGCCAGCAGTCGACAGGGGGCGGTCGAGCAGTACTTC.